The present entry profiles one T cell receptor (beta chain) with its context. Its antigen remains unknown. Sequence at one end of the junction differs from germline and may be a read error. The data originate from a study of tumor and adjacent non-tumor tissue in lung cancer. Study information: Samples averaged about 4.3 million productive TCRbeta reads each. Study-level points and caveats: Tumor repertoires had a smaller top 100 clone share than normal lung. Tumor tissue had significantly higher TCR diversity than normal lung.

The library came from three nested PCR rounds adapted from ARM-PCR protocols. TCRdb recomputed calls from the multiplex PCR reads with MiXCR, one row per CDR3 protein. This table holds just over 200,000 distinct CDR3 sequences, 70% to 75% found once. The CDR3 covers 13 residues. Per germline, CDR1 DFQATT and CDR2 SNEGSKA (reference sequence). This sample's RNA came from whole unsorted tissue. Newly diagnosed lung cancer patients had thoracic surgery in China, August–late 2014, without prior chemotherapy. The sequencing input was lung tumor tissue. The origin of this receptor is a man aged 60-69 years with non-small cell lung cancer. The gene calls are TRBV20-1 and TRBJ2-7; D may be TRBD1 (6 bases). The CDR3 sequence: CSDGTGQSYDQYF. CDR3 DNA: TGCAGTGATGGAACCGGACAGAGTTACGACCAGTACTTC.